This T cell receptor beta chain appears in the sequencing data of a study of response to subunit inactivated influenza vaccine. Germline-derived CDR1 and CDR2 are SGHRS and YFSETQ. V lost 0 bases, J lost 8 bases, and 17 bases lay in between. This CDR3 is built from 16 residues. Study-wide points: With each seasonal influenza vaccination, the authors suggested, few new T cells are recruited.

TCRdb processed the RT-PCR reads anew with MiXCR; each CDR3 protein has one entry. The sample lists 550,000 to 800,000 distinct CDR3 sequences, approximately 15% seen once, with 6.5% to 8.5% in the top ten. Only a few counts were recorded for this clonotype. Its antigen is not known. This sample comprised PBMCs from blood, obtained less than 15 days before vaccination. The V gene is TRBV5-1, the J gene TRBJ1-4, with D possibly matching TRBD1 (5 bases). The receptor was isolated from a man aged 50-60 years who received an inactivated influenza vaccine. Here the CDR3 DNA reads TGCGCCAGCAGCTTGGGTGGAGGGGCGGTCCGAGAAAAACTGTTTTTT. This encodes CASSLGGGAVREKLFF.